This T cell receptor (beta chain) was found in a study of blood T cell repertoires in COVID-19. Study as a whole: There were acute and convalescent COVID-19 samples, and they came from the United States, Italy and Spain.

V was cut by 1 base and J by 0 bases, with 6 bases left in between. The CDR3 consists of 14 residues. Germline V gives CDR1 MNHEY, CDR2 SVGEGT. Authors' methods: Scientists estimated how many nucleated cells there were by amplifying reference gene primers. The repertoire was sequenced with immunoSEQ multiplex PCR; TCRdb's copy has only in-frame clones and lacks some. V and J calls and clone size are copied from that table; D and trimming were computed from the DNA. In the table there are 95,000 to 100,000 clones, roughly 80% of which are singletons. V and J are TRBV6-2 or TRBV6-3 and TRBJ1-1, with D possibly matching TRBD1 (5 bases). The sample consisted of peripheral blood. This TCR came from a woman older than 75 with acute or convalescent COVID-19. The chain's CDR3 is CASSYWGVNTEAFF. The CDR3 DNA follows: TGTGCCAGCAGTTACTGGGGGGTGAACACTGAAGCTTTCTTT.